The 5 T cell receptor beta chains given below trace back to one sample, sequenced in a study of technical replicates of blood from several donors. Repertoires were generated with immunoSEQ multiplex PCR, while TCRdb's copy carries only in-frame clones and drops some. The repertoire holds about 70,000 clones, with approximately 96% as singletons. Sequencing was performed on T cells isolated from PBMCs. These receptor sequences come from a human donor in good health.

The chain employs TRBV11-2 and TRBJ2-1; 12 bases match TRBD1. Germline V gene sequence: CDR1 SGHAT, CDR2 FQNNGV. The CDR3 is 14 amino acids. After removal of 5 bases from V and 6 bases from J, the junction contained 2 bases not matched to a gene. CDR3 nucleotides: TGTGCCAGCAGCCGGGACAGGGGGCGCAATGAGCAGTTCTTC. Protein: CASSRDRGRNEQFF.

This chain joins TRBV27 and TRBJ1-2, with TRBD1 identical over 8 bases. Germline V gene sequence: CDR1 MNHEY, CDR2 SMNVEV (reference sequence). The CDR3 runs 14 residues. V trimming: 5 bases; J trimming: 4 bases; junction bases outside the gene matches: 6. DNA for the CDR3: TGTGCCAGCAGTCCGACAGGGGCCTCCTATGGCTACACCTTC. This codes for CASSPTGASYGYTF.

This sequence joins TRBV20-1 and TRBJ1-1, with D unclear. From germline, CDR1 is DFQATT and CDR2 SNEGSKA (reference sequence). Trimming pared 6 bases from V and 3 bases from J, leaving 8 bases between. There are 11 residues in the CDR3. CDR3 residues: CSAPTYTEAFF. The CDR3 DNA is TGCAGTGCCCCCACTTACACTGAAGCTTTCTTT.

The V and J genes are TRBV7-2 and TRBJ1-5, with D uncertain. Germline CDR1 SGHTA, CDR2 FQGNSA. V was pared by 1 base and J by 11 bases, with 9 bases between. The CDR3 length is 12 residues. The CDR3 DNA is TGTGCCAGCAGCTTAGGAAATGAGGCCCAGCATTTT. It codes for CASSLGNEAQHF.

The chain recombines TRBV6-5 with TRBJ2-7; 8 bases fit TRBD1. V lost 8 bases to trimming and J lost 2 bases; unmatched junction nucleotides: 5. Per germline, CDR1 MNHEY and CDR2 SVGAGI. The length of the CDR3 is 13 residues. The CDR3: CASGGTGPYEQYF. CDR3 DNA sequence: TGTGCCAGCGGTGGGACAGGTCCCTACGAGCAGTACTTC.